This TCR beta chain was captured by sequencing in a study of T cell responses to AZD1222 COVID-19 vaccine (dated by TCRdb to 2020 to 2023). Background on the whole study: TCR sequencing was performed for 230 to 250 trial participants, of whom about 200 were given two doses of AZD1222 and around 25 were given two doses of MenACWY control vaccine. Trial participants were enrolled into age subgroups of 18-55, 56-69 and 70-plus years, which contained 148, 28 and 57 TCR-sequenced participants, respectively.

The CDR3 regions of human TCRbeta chains were analyzed by immunosequencing. Under the source paper's analysis protocol: Repertoire TCRs were matched against a reference library of SARS-CoV-2-specific TCRs generated with the MIRA antigen-specificity platform. Breadth was defined as the fraction of unique TCRs that were SARS-CoV-2-associated, and depth was defined as the fraction of total T cells that were SARS-CoV-2-associated. Using the MIRA data, every spike-specific TCR was mapped to the spike region that the TCR reacted to and assigned to either a CD4 or a CD8 class. Log10-transformed breadth and depth values were compared by one-way ANOVA with Sidak's multiple comparisons tests. TCRdb limited this immuneACCESS table to in-frame rearrangements with V and J called. A share of clones is missing; checked studies link under half to unresolved V genes, and the rest is unexplained. The V and J calls and the clone size are those of that table, but D and trimming were determined from the DNA. For this sample there are about 86,000 clones; roughly 90% appear just once. 6.9% of the sample is taken by the ten largest.

Results the study describes overall, beyond this receptor: Vaccine-associated CD4 TCRs spanned the whole spike protein, with dominant responses in regions 160-218 and 743-854. Participants were mostly white British, with more females than males. The authors suggested clonal diversity may have been underestimated. No day 14 peak-response samples were available, so repertoires were characterized only after the peak T cell response. Nearly half of unique spike-specific TCRs reportedly recognized epitopes outside regions mutated in the B.1.351 and B.1.1.7 variants. Conclusions about previously exposed vaccinees are limited, since just 5 or 6 AZD1222 recipients were seropositive for SARS-CoV-2 at baseline. After two AZD1222 doses, both the breadth and the depth of spike-specific TCRs were significantly higher than at day 0 and than in MenACWY recipients. In the small 56-69-year group, the increase in depth fell short of significance, most likely because of low power.

The intended sense of this specimen's time point label: about 28 days (+/-7) after the second vaccine dose. AZD1222 recipients whose second dose came at about 4 weeks and those whose second dose came at about 12 weeks were combined into one group, since spike-specific TCR depth and breadth did not differ between the two schedules. Samples from vaccinated people were obtained from the UK trials COV001 and COV002, which included a single-blind randomized controlled phase 2/3 trial of AZD1222 (ChAdOx1 nCoV-19) in healthy adults. Trial participant PBMC samples were collected at day 0 and day 28 after the second dose for TCRbeta chain sequencing. This clone was seen only once. It has no known antigen specificity. Per-base quality was not reported, and no clone a single base away is much larger than it. CDR3 length: 15 amino acids, cysteine to phenylalanine. This entry keeps only the CDR3 DNA: 45 bases, framed from base 1. The V end loses 6 bases and the J end loses 0 bases, and a stretch of 12 bases separates them. From the germline V gene, CDR1 is MDHEN and CDR2 is SYDVKM.

This clonotype originated in an adult who received the AZD1222 COVID-19 vaccine. The sample was peripheral blood, taken 28 days after the second AZD1222 dose. In this chain, TRBV28 is recombined with TRBJ1-5, with no D gene named confidently. The base sequence is TGTGCCAGCAGCCTCCCGTGGCATAGCAATCAGCCCCAGCATTTT. It translates to CASSLPWHSNQPQHF.